A selection of T cell receptor beta chains follows, all from one sample in a study of blood T cell repertoires in COVID-19. Method: immunoSEQ multiplex PCR; TCRdb's copy keeps in-frame clones and lacks some. The sample shows approximately 31,000 clones, 85% of them seen only once. The material sequenced was peripheral blood. These receptors were obtained from a woman aged 55 to 70 with active COVID-19. Each CDR3 is given with its conserved first and last residue. The order of the fields is J gene, D gene, V gene, clone size, CDR3 DNA, CDR3 protein. A D gene is named only where the DNA matches it firmly. The size entry is marked missing in some rows and otherwise reads once, few, many or a size class.

j_call: TRBJ2-3; d_call: TRBD2; v_call: TRBV5-1; clone_size: -; cdr3_nt: TGCGCCAGCAGCCGGACTAGCGGGAGGATCGCAGATACGCAGTATTTT; cdr3_aa: CASSRTSGRIADTQYF
j_call: TRBJ2-1; d_call: -; v_call: TRBV11-2; clone_size: -; cdr3_nt: TGTGCCAGCAGCCAGCTCGGGTCGAACAATGAGCAGTTCTTC; cdr3_aa: CASSQLGSNNEQFF
j_call: TRBJ1-1; d_call: TRBD1; v_call: TRBV6-5; clone_size: -; cdr3_nt: TGTGCCAGCAGCGGCCAGAAAGGGGGCGGCACTGAAGCTTTCTTT; cdr3_aa: CASSGQKGGGTEAFF
j_call: TRBJ1-1; d_call: -; v_call: TRBV4-1; clone_size: -; cdr3_nt: TGCGCCAGCAGCCGCCAGGTAGACACTGAAGCTTTCTTT; cdr3_aa: CASSRQVDTEAFF
j_call: TRBJ1-6; d_call: -; v_call: TRBV5-5; clone_size: once; cdr3_nt: TGTGCCAGCAGCCCTTACAACCGAGGCCCGAATTCATCCCTCCACTTT; cdr3_aa: CASSPYNRGPNSSLHF
j_call: TRBJ2-3; d_call: TRBD1; v_call: TRBV7-3; clone_size: -; cdr3_nt: TGTGCCAGCAGCCGGGGACAGAAAGATACGCAGTATTTT; cdr3_aa: CASSRGQKDTQYF
j_call: TRBJ2-2; d_call: TRBD2; v_call: TRBV7-2; clone_size: -; cdr3_nt: TGTGCCAGCAGCCCAGGACTAGCGGGGGGGACCGGGGAGCTGTTTTTT; cdr3_aa: CASSPGLAGGTGELFF
j_call: TRBJ1-2; d_call: TRBD1; v_call: TRBV5-5; clone_size: -; cdr3_nt: TGTGCCAGCAGCTTGCTGCTCAGGGGGAGTTCCTATGGCTACACCTTC; cdr3_aa: CASSLLLRGSSYGYTF
j_call: TRBJ1-1; d_call: TRBD1; v_call: TRBV10-2; clone_size: few; cdr3_nt: TGCGCCAGCACGGCCACAGGGGCGAACACTGAAGCTTTCTTT; cdr3_aa: CASTATGANTEAFF
j_call: TRBJ2-3; d_call: -; v_call: TRBV5-1; clone_size: -; cdr3_nt: TGCGCCAGCAGCGTAACTAGTTTCTTCCCCACAGATACGCAGTATTTT; cdr3_aa: CASSVTSFFPTDTQYF
j_call: TRBJ2-7; d_call: TRBD2; v_call: TRBV28; clone_size: -; cdr3_nt: TGTGCCATCCCAGGACTAGCGGGAGTCGAGCAGTACTTC; cdr3_aa: CAIPGLAGVEQYF
j_call: TRBJ2-7; d_call: TRBD1; v_call: TRBV11-2; clone_size: once; cdr3_nt: TGTGCCAGCAGCCCGGACAGGGTGGGCTACGAGCAGTACTTC; cdr3_aa: CASSPDRVGYEQYF
j_call: TRBJ1-2; d_call: -; v_call: TRBV6-1; clone_size: -; cdr3_nt: TGTGCCAGCAGTGACAGGGTTGGCTACACCTTC; cdr3_aa: CASSDRVGYTF
j_call: TRBJ2-5; d_call: -; v_call: TRBV7-9; clone_size: once; cdr3_nt: TGTGCCAGCAGCTTATGGGGGGATGAGACCCAGTACTTC; cdr3_aa: CASSLWGDETQYF
j_call: TRBJ2-1; d_call: -; v_call: TRBV5-1; clone_size: once; cdr3_nt: TGCGCCAGCAGCTTACAGTGGGGCGATGAGCAGTTCTTC; cdr3_aa: CASSLQWGDEQFF
j_call: TRBJ1-2; d_call: TRBD1; v_call: TRBV7-9; clone_size: -; cdr3_nt: TGTGCCAGCAGCTTAGGAGGAGGACAGGGGGCGTATGGCTACACCTTC; cdr3_aa: CASSLGGGQGAYGYTF
j_call: TRBJ2-3; d_call: -; v_call: TRBV2; clone_size: few; cdr3_nt: TGTGCCAGCGCGACAGGCAGCACAGATACGCAGTATTTT; cdr3_aa: CASATGSTDTQYF
j_call: TRBJ2-5; d_call: TRBD2; v_call: TRBV7-9; clone_size: -; cdr3_nt: TGTGCCAGCAGCTTAAACCTAGCGGGAGGAGAGACCCAGTACTTC; cdr3_aa: CASSLNLAGGETQYF
j_call: TRBJ1-1; d_call: -; v_call: TRBV15; clone_size: once; cdr3_nt: TGTGCCACCAGCAGGGGGCCAAGTGAAGCTTTCTTT; cdr3_aa: CATSRGPSEAFF
j_call: TRBJ2-4; d_call: TRBD1; v_call: TRBV28; clone_size: -; cdr3_nt: TGTGCCAGCAGTTCGAGGACAGGCAAAAACATTCAGTACTTC; cdr3_aa: CASSSRTGKNIQYF